Below are 16 T cell receptor beta chains sequenced from a single sample in a study of T cell repertoires in cytomegalovirus infection. Antigens for these TCRs are unknown. MiXCR, applied by TCRdb to the reads, yields one record per CDR3 protein. This sample yields hundreds of thousands of distinct CDR3 sequences, of which 33% are seen a single time; 18% belongs to the top ten. The material sequenced was cultured PBMCs, taken from culture after CMV antigen stimulation. Every receptor here comes from a human donor in good health (CMV status not recorded). Some clones in this sample may be carry-over from other donors' samples.

This clonotype was counted between two and nine times. The V call is TRBV7-2, the J call TRBJ2-7; tentatively, D is TRBD1 or TRBD2 (5 bases each). Germline V gene data show CDR1 as SGHTA and CDR2 as FQGNSA. There are 15 residues in the CDR3. Trimming shortened V by 6 bases and J by 9 bases, and 24 bases separated the two germline ends. The CDR3 is CASSQTRDGSLWQYF. In DNA form, the CDR3 reads TGTGCCAGCAGTCAAACCCGGGACGGCAGCCTGTGGCAGTACTTC.

In nucleotides, the CDR3 is TGTGCCGTCGGGGGGGGCCGGGAGGGGTTAAGCTCCTACAATGAGCAGTTCTTC. Encoded protein: CAVGGGREGLSSYNEQFF. The chain uses TRBV7-7 and TRBJ2-1; 8 bases line up with TRBD2. CDR3 length equals 18 residues. With V trimmed by 11 bases and J by 0 bases, 18 bases remained unmatched. The germline V gene encodes CDR1 SSHAT and CDR2 FNYEAQ (reference sequence).

The J gene is TRBJ2-1, the V gene TRBV14; no reliable D call. The CDR3 consists of 13 residues. The ends were cut back, 0 bases at V and 9 bases at J, with 9 bases in the middle. CDR1 and CDR2 from the germline V gene are SGHDN and FVKESK. The DNA of the CDR3 is TGTGCCAGCAGCCAAGATCGCCTCCTTGAGCAGTTCTTC. It encodes CASSQDRLLEQFF. Together with reference TRBV14 and TRBJ2-1, the CDR3 gives the full variable domain: EAGVTQFPSHSVIEKGQTVTLRCDPISGHDNLYWYRRVMGKEIKFLLHFVKESKQDESGMPNNRFLAERTGGTYSTLKVQPAELEDSGVYFCASSQDRLLEQFFGPGTRLTVL.

This clonotype was picked up a small number of times. The chain combines TRBV7-2 with TRBJ2-1, with 14 bases aligning to TRBD2. V lost 3 bases to trimming and J lost 12 bases; unmatched junction nucleotides: 10. From germline, CDR1 is SGHTA and CDR2 FQGNSA. The length of the CDR3 is 16 residues. CDR3 DNA sequence: TGTGCCAGCAGCTTCACCGGGACTAGCGGGAGTAGGGTGCAGTTCTTC. This encodes CASSFTGTSGSRVQFF. Full variable domain (missing parts from reference TRBV7-2 and TRBJ2-1): GAGVSQSPSNKVTEKGKDVELRCDPISGHTALYWYRQSLGQGLEFLIYFQGNSAPDKSGLPSDRFSAERTGGSVSTLTIQRTQQEDSAVYLCASSFTGTSGSRVQFFGPGTRLTVL.

J is TRBJ1-1 and V is TRBV7-9; perhaps TRBD1 as D (6 bases). Germline V gene data show CDR1 as SEHNR and CDR2 as FQNEAQ (reference sequence). Trimming took 2 bases from V and 5 from J, leaving 12 bases between them. The CDR3 length is 14 residues. Here the CDR3 reads CASSLWGPGTEAFF. The CDR3 nucleotides read TGTGCCAGCAGCTTATGGGGGCCGGGGACTGAAGCTTTCTTT.

The chain recombines TRBV2 with TRBJ2-5; possible D gene TRBD1, 5 bases. Germline-derived CDR1 and CDR2 are SNHLY and FYNNEI. V was trimmed by 6 bases and J by 1 base, leaving 9 bases between them. The CDR3 contains 13 residues. This CDR3 reads CASRNRIQETQYF. The CDR3 DNA follows: TGTGCCAGCAGAAACAGGATCCAAGAGACCCAGTACTTC. Filled out from reference TRBV2 and TRBJ2-5, the complete variable domain reads EPEVTQTPSHQVTQMGQEVILRCVPISNHLYFYWYRQILGQKVEFLVSFYNNEISEKSEIFDDQFSVERPDGSNFTLKIRSTKLEDSAMYFCASRNRIQETQYFGPGTRLLVL.

The chain combines TRBV11-2 with TRBJ2-3; 10 nucleotides align to TRBD2. The CDR3 extends over 15 amino acids. Germline trimming cut 2 bases from V and 5 bases from J; bases unmatched to any gene: 4. Looked up from germline, CDR1 is SGHAT and CDR2 is FQNNGV. CDR3 bases: TGTGCCAGCAGCTTATCAGCGGGGGGGCTAGATACGCAGTATTTT. This sequence encodes CASSLSAGGLDTQYF.

The V gene is TRBV6-5, the J gene TRBJ2-1; either TRBD1 or TRBD2 may supply D (5 bases each). V was clipped by 6 bases and J by 6 bases, with 12 bases between them. Germline V gene sequence: CDR1 MNHEY, CDR2 SVGAGI. The CDR3 sequence is 13 residues long. The CDR3 region has the DNA TGTGCCAGCAGCTGGGGGATCGGCAATGAGCAGTTCTTC. This codes for CASSWGIGNEQFF.

CDR3 loop: CASSLSGQGPPYGYTF. The CDR3 nucleotides read TGTGCCAGCAGCTTGTCGGGACAGGGGCCGCCCTATGGCTACACCTTC. The chain carries TRBV5-6 and TRBJ1-2, with TRBD1 matching 10 bases. There are 16 residues in the CDR3. Per the germline V gene, CDR1 is SGHDT and CDR2 is YYEEEE. V was clipped by 1 base and J by 4 bases; unmatched bases: 7.

This clonotype was found many times. This chain links TRBV28 with TRBJ1-1, with 10 bases fitting TRBD1. The CDR3 spans 13 residues. V shed 10 bases and J 4 bases; nucleotides not matched to a gene: 6. Germline V gene lookup returns CDR1 MDHEN and CDR2 SYDVKM. For the CDR3, the DNA is TGTGCCACCTGGGACAGGGGCGTCACTGAAGCTTTCTTT. Translating gives CATWDRGVTEAFF.

This chain joins TRBV19 and TRBJ2-7; TRBD1 might be the D (6 bases). Trimming left V 3 bases short and J 5 bases short, with 14 bases between. Germline V CDR1 and CDR2: LNHDA, SQIVND (reference sequence). CDR3 length: 14 amino acids. CDR3 protein: CASSIYDRLNEQYF. Here the CDR3 DNA reads TGTGCCAGTAGTATTTACGACAGGCTCAACGAGCAGTACTTC.

The chain combines TRBV7-8 with TRBJ2-3, with TRBD2 as a possible D gene (5 bases). CDR1 SGHVS and CDR2 FQNEAQ come from the germline V gene. This CDR3 spans 15 amino acids. Trimming shortened V by 1 base and J by 2 bases, and 10 bases separated the two germline ends. The CDR3 region has the DNA TGTGCCAGCAGCTTAGGTAGCGTCCACACAGATACGCAGTATTTT. Amino acid sequence: CASSLGSVHTDTQYF.

V is TRBV10-3 and J is TRBJ1-3; D is unresolved. The V gene's germline CDR1 is ENHRY and CDR2 SYGVKD. There are 15 residues in the CDR3. Trimming removed 0 bases from V and 2 bases from J, with 8 bases in between. In DNA form, the CDR3 reads TGTGCCATCAGTGAGTCGGATGGGACTGGAAACACCATATATTTT. Encoded protein: CAISESDGTGNTIYF.

This sequence joins TRBV10-3 and TRBJ2-2, with D possibly TRBD1 on 5 matching bases. The germline V gene encodes CDR1 ENHRY and CDR2 SYGVKD. This CDR3 contains 13 residues. Between the trimmed V and J ends, which lost 10 bases and 1 base, there was a span of 10 bases. This CDR3 is CATGRENTGELFF. CDR3 bases: TGTGCCACCGGCAGGGAGAACACCGGGGAGCTGTTTTTT.

V usage is TRBV10-3 and J usage is TRBJ2-2; 10 nucleotides align to TRBD1. The CDR3 totals 13 residues. Losses at the gene ends were 8 bases for V and 6 bases for J; bases not matched to a gene: 3. Germline V lookup: CDR1 ENHRY, CDR2 SYGVKD. For the CDR3, the DNA is TGTGCCATCGGCGGACAGGGGGCCGGGGAGCTGTTTTTT. It is translated as CAIGGQGAGELFF.

The chain uses TRBV7-6 and TRBJ2-3, with TRBD1 matching over 7 bases. The CDR3 totals 16 residues. Germline V gene sequence: CDR1 SGHVS, CDR2 FNYEAQ. The ends lost 1 base at V and 1 base at J; junction bases unmatched: 5. The CDR3 nucleotides are TGTGCCAGCAGCTTAGAGGGGGCGCTAGGCACAGATACGCAGTATTTT. It translates to CASSLEGALGTDTQYF. The full variable domain, completed using reference TRBV7-6 and TRBJ2-3, is GAGVSQSPRYKVTKRGQDVALRCDPISGHVSLYWYRQALGQGPEFLTYFNYEAQQDKSGLPNDRFSAERPEGSISTLTIQRTEQRDSAMYRCASSLEGALGTDTQYFGPGTRLTVL.